One and the same sample provided the 8 T cell receptor beta chains below, sequenced in a study of shared clonotypes between healthy human individuals. Positively selected for CCR7, the CD45RO-negative cells used as naive CD8 cells excluded terminally differentiated effector memory CD45RA+ cells. Clones were sequenced by immunoSEQ multiplex PCR, and TCRdb holds only the in-frame ones, with some missing. The profile shows about 800,000 clones, about 96% of them singletons. The material sequenced was naive CD8+ T cells sorted from blood. The receptors were gathered from a young man in good health.

The gene calls are TRBV27 and TRBJ2-5; TRBD2 matches at 8 bases. CDR3 size: 14 residues. Per germline, CDR1 MNHEY and CDR2 SMNVEV (reference sequence). Trimming removed 6 bases from V and 1 base from J; junction bases left unmatched: 4. Written as DNA, the CDR3 is TGTGCCAGCAGGGAACTAGCGGCCCAAGAGACCCAGTACTTC. Translated: CASRELAAQETQYF.

The rearrangement uses TRBV7-6 and TRBJ1-2, with D possibly being TRBD1 (5 bases). The CDR3 spans 15 residues. The germline V and J ends were trimmed by 0 bases and 6 bases, with 14 bases remaining between them. Germline CDR1 and CDR2: SGHVS and FNYEAQ. CDR3 loop: CASSLAPSQGHGYTF. As DNA, the CDR3 is TGTGCCAGCAGCTTAGCCCCCAGTCAGGGACATGGCTACACCTTC.

This clone was recorded only once. This chain joins TRBV7-8 and TRBJ1-1, with unresolved D. With 1 base removed from V and 5 bases from J, the gap between germline ends came to 11 bases. CDR3 length: 14 residues. Germline CDR1 SGHVS, CDR2 FQNEAQ. The CDR3 DNA is TGTGCCAGCAGCTTAGGTAGGGTTCTTACTGAAGCTTTCTTT. Amino acids: CASSLGRVLTEAFF.

The chain employs TRBV4-1 and TRBJ2-2; 7 bases agree with TRBD1. CDR1 and CDR2 from the germline V gene are MGHRA and YSYEKL. Losses at the gene ends were 2 bases for V and 4 bases for J; bases not matched to a gene: 7. The CDR3 sequence is 16 residues long. The CDR3: CASSQPPDRATGELFF. DNA of the CDR3: TGCGCCAGCAGCCAACCCCCCGACAGGGCCACCGGGGAGCTGTTTTTT.

CDR3 DNA sequence: TGTGCCAGCAGATGGATAGCGGGCCGAAATGAGCAGTTCTTC. This codes for CASRWIAGRNEQFF. The gene calls are TRBV27 and TRBJ2-1; TRBD2 aligns across 7 bases. Germline loops: CDR1 MNHEY, CDR2 SMNVEV (reference sequence). The junction had 9 bases not matched to a gene; V was cut back by 6 bases and J by 7 bases. The CDR3 totals 14 residues.

This rearrangement joins TRBV7-6 to TRBJ2-5, with D perhaps assigned TRBD1 or TRBD2 (5 bases each). Germline assignment: CDR1 SGHVS and CDR2 FNYEAQ. This CDR3 is 14 amino acids long. V shed 3 bases and J shed 5 bases, with 13 bases lying between them. CDR3 bases: TGTGCCAGCAGCTTGCGCAGGGACGGGGAGACCCAGTACTTC. It is translated as CASSLRRDGETQYF.

This chain joins TRBV6-6 and TRBJ1-5, with D unclear. This CDR3 contains 13 residues. Germline-derived CDR1 and CDR2 are MNHNY and SVGAGI (reference sequence). V was cut by 0 bases and J by 7 bases, with 7 bases left in between. CDR3 bases: TGTGCCAGCAGTTACTCGGAGGAACAGCCCCAGCATTTT. This encodes CASSYSEEQPQHF.

The chain carries TRBV28 and TRBJ2-2; no firm D call. V was cut by 6 bases and J by 1 base, with 12 bases left in between. The CDR3 is 15 amino acids. CDR1 is MDHEN, CDR2 SYDVKM, per germline. The CDR3 region has the DNA TGTGCCAGCAGCCCCGTAACGGAGAACACCGGGGAGCTGTTTTTT. It yields the protein CASSPVTENTGELFF.